These 19 T cell receptor beta chains were all obtained from the same sample, sequenced in a study of breast tumors, draining lymph nodes, adjacent tissues. TCRdb redid the calling of the multiplex PCR reads with MiXCR, one entry per CDR3 protein. The sample holds approximately 130,000 distinct CDR3 sequences, around 20% seen once. Samples came from axillary lymph nodes draining the breast cancer. Sequencing was carried out using axillary lymph node tissue. The receptors here all came from a female donor with breast cancer. Some clones in this sample may be carry-over from other donors' samples.

In this sample, this clonotype turned up many times. The V gene is TRBV20-1, the J gene TRBJ2-7; a possible D gene is TRBD2 (6 bases). The germline V and J ends were trimmed by 3 bases and 0 bases, with 9 bases remaining between them. CDR3 length: 13 residues. Germline V lookup: CDR1 DFQATT, CDR2 SNEGSKA (reference sequence). Here the CDR3 DNA reads TGCAGTGCTAGTCGGGGGTCCTCCTACGAGCAGTACTTC. Translating gives CSASRGSSYEQYF.

This clonotype was observed many times. The rearrangement uses TRBV7-2 and TRBJ1-5; D remains unclear. CDR1 SGHTA and CDR2 FQGNSA come from the germline V gene. Trimming removed 1 base from V and 1 base from J, with 8 bases in between. This CDR3 spans 15 amino acids. DNA for the CDR3: TGTGCCAGCAGCTTAGTTCGCAGCAGCAATCAGCCCCAGCATTTT. This translates into CASSLVRSSNQPQHF.

The CDR3 reads CASSDDRGHEAFF. CDR3 in DNA: TGTGCCAGCAGTGACGACAGGGGGCATGAAGCTTTCTTT. The chain has TRBV2 and TRBJ1-1; TRBD1 agrees at 10 bases. Germline-derived CDR1 and CDR2 are SNHLY and FYNNEI. The CDR3 runs to 13 residues. The V and J ends lost 3 bases and 7 bases, in that order; junction bases with no gene match: 2.

This clonotype was detected many times. The J gene is TRBJ2-1, the V gene TRBV7-8; D gene uncertain. Trimming cost V 3 bases and J 4 bases, with 7 bases left between them. The CDR3 consists of 13 residues. Per germline, CDR1 SGHVS and CDR2 FQNEAQ. The CDR3 nucleotides read TGTGCCAGCAGCTTGGAGATTTACAATGAGCAGTTCTTC. This encodes CASSLEIYNEQFF.

This clonotype was detected ten times or more. The V and J genes are TRBV20-1 and TRBJ2-7; D is possibly TRBD1 (5 bases). The CDR3 totals 12 residues. V was pared by 6 bases and J by 5 bases, with 14 bases between. CDR1 is DFQATT, CDR2 SNEGSKA, per germline (reference sequence). The CDR3 DNA reads TGCAGTGCCCGCAGGGTTAGAGACGAGCAGTACTTC. Translation: CSARRVRDEQYF.

This clonotype was recorded many times. The chain links TRBV19 to TRBJ2-5; D may match TRBD1 or TRBD2 (5 bases each). Germline-derived CDR1 and CDR2 are LNHDA and SQIVND (reference sequence). This CDR3 comprises 15 residues. Trimming shortened V by 6 bases and J by 2 bases, and 16 bases separated the two germline ends. The CDR3 nucleotides read TGTGCCAGTAGCCCATACGGGACCAAACAAGAGACCCAGTACTTC. It is translated as CASSPYGTKQETQYF.

A note on this clonotype: One junction end disagrees with the germline gene, perhaps due to a read error. This sequence joins TRBV20-1 and TRBJ1-2, with D unclear. The germline V gene has CDR1 DFQATT and CDR2 SNEGSKA (reference sequence). This CDR3 is 14 amino acids long. CDR3 region: CSARTPSHNHGYTF. The CDR3 nucleotides are TGCAGTGCTAGAACGCCTTCCCATAACCATGGCTACACCTTC.

This clonotype came up many times. The V call is TRBV10-1, the J call TRBJ2-5; no clear D gene. The germline V gene has CDR1 WNHNN and CDR2 SYGVQD (reference sequence). The length of the CDR3 is 20 residues. V was shortened by 0 bases and J by 0 bases, with 23 bases between the two germline ends. In DNA, the CDR3 is TGCGCCAGCAGTGAGTCGAATGTCTCATTGGGCGCCGGCTACCAAGAGACCCAGTACTTC. This sequence encodes CASSESNVSLGAGYQETQYF.

On this clonotype: A much larger clone sits a single nucleotide away, making a read error possible. The chain employs TRBV30 and TRBJ1-6; possible D gene TRBD1, 6 bases. The CDR3 has 13 amino acids. CDR1 and CDR2 from the germline V gene are GTSNPN and SVGIG (reference sequence). The V end lost 2 bases, the J end lost 11 bases, and 13 bases lay between the germline ends. CDR3 DNA: TGTGCCTGGAGTACAGGGAGCAATCCACCCCTCCACTTT. It yields the protein CAWSTGSNPPLHF.

The table lists this clonotype with many counts. This chain links TRBV20-1 with TRBJ2-5, with D tentatively TRBD1 (6 bases). From germline, CDR1 is DFQATT and CDR2 SNEGSKA (reference sequence). Trimming pared 2 bases from V and 1 base from J, leaving 8 bases between. The CDR3 is made up of 13 amino acids. The CDR3 sequence: CSARRTVQETQYF. The CDR3 DNA is TGCAGTGCTAGACGGACAGTCCAAGAGACCCAGTACTTC.

This clonotype showed up many times. The CDR3 reads CSAAGARRETQYF. The CDR3, as DNA: TGCAGTGCTGCGGGGGCCCGGCGGGAGACCCAGTACTTC. This chain joins TRBV20-1 and TRBJ2-5; D might be TRBD2 (7 bases). The germline gives CDR1 DFQATT, CDR2 SNEGSKA (reference sequence). Trimming took 5 bases from V and 5 from J, leaving 15 bases between them. CDR3 length: 13 amino acids.

The chain joins TRBV10-2 to TRBJ2-4, with TRBD2 matching 14 bases. The CDR3 length is 15 residues. The germline gives CDR1 WSHSY, CDR2 SAAADI. V lost 6 bases and J lost 8; bases outside the gene matches: 6. CDR3 amino acids: CASRGTSGSPDIQYF. CDR3 coding DNA: TGCGCCAGCAGGGGGACTAGCGGGAGTCCGGACATTCAGTACTTC.

The V gene is TRBV7-9, the J gene TRBJ1-2, with TRBD1 identical over 7 bases. The CDR3 is 14 amino acids. The germline gives CDR1 SEHNR, CDR2 FQNEAQ (reference sequence). The V and J ends lost 5 bases and 4 bases, in that order; junction bases with no gene match: 7. The CDR3 DNA reads TGTGCCAGCAGCCTGGGACAGACCGTCTATGGCTACACCTTC. Protein product: CASSLGQTVYGYTF.

Points on this clonotype: A much larger clone differs by one base, so this may be a read error. It is likely a read error, because the conserved phenylalanine at the end of the CDR3 is missing. The rearrangement links TRBV4-3 to TRBJ2-2; D not certain. This CDR3 has 14 residues. The V gene's germline CDR1 is LGHNA and CDR2 YSLEER. The V gene lost 0 bases and the J gene lost 2 bases, with 4 bases spanning the gap. The CDR3 nucleotides are TGCGCCAGCAGCCAAGATGGCAACACCGGGGAGCTGTTTTTA. It is translated as CASSQDGNTGELFL.

The table lists this clonotype with many counts. CDR3 loop: CASSQASGSYEQYF. In nucleotides, the CDR3 is TGCGCCAGCAGCCAGGCTAGCGGGAGTTACGAGCAGTACTTC. This chain links TRBV4-1 with TRBJ2-7; TRBD2 agrees at 10 bases. The CDR3 extends over 14 amino acids. The trim removed 3 bases at V and 4 bases at J, leaving 3 bases unmatched. Germline lookup yields CDR1 MGHRA and CDR2 YSYEKL.

Ten or more counts support this clonotype. This sequence joins TRBV10-3 and TRBJ2-3; 9 nucleotides align to TRBD1. The V gene end was trimmed by 10 bases and the J gene end by 5 bases; junction bases not matched to a gene: 10. Germline lookup yields CDR1 ENHRY and CDR2 SYGVKD. The CDR3 sequence is 14 residues long. In nucleotides, the CDR3 is TGTGCCACAGGTACAGGGGGCGGTGGAGATACGCAGTATTTT. Its protein product is CATGTGGGGDTQYF.

In this sample, this clonotype turned up many times. The chain employs TRBV20-1 and TRBJ2-3; D remains ambiguous. Trimming took 7 bases from V and 2 from J, leaving 13 bases between them. CDR1 is DFQATT and CDR2 is SNEGSKA in the germline V gene (reference sequence). CDR3 length: 13 residues. In nucleotides, the CDR3 is TGCAGTGGTAAACGGGCAAACACAGATACGCAGTATTTT. Translation: CSGKRANTDTQYF.

This clonotype showed up many times. The chain carries TRBV11-2 and TRBJ2-2; 8 nucleotides match TRBD2. This CDR3 has 15 residues. The V gene's germline CDR1 is SGHAT and CDR2 FQNNGV. Losses at the gene ends were 2 bases for V and 6 bases for J; bases not matched to a gene: 5. The CDR3 DNA is TGTGCCAGCAGCTTACGGCGGGAGGAGGCCGGGGAGCTGTTTTTT. Protein: CASSLRREEAGELFF.

This clonotype showed up many times. The chain recombines TRBV20-1 with TRBJ2-5; TRBD2 matches at 8 bases. Germline lookup yields CDR1 DFQATT and CDR2 SNEGSKA (reference sequence). The V and J ends lost 0 bases and 0 bases, in that order; junction bases with no gene match: 6. The CDR3 sequence is 16 residues long. The CDR3 DNA reads TGCAGTGCTAGAGATATGGTAGCGGGATACCAAGAGACCCAGTACTTC. Translating it yields CSARDMVAGYQETQYF.